A single sample gave rise to the 7 T cell receptor beta chains below, sequenced in a study of T-cell memory formation after mild COVID-19. TCRdb used MiXCR to reprocess the 5' RACE reads, holding one entry per CDR3 protein. Of about 140,000 distinct CDR3 sequences in the sample, about 25% were seen once. The sample consisted of PBMCs or a T cell subset sorted from them (not recorded which). These receptors came from an adult woman who had mild COVID-19 (a few samples of this study predate the infection). Cell type and time point are not known.

This clonotype was counted only a few times. J is TRBJ1-1 and V is TRBV30; no reliable D call. The CDR3 has 10 residues. Germline CDR1 is GTSNPN and CDR2 is SVGIG (reference sequence). Trimming pared 3 bases from V and 7 bases from J, leaving 6 bases between. The CDR3: CAWSIVEAFF. The CDR3 DNA reads TGTGCCTGGAGCATTGTTGAAGCTTTCTTT.

CDR3 loop: CASSQPPSGIGNEQFF. Here the CDR3 DNA reads TGTGCCAGCAGCCAGCCCCCCTCGGGGATTGGCAATGAGCAGTTCTTC. The chain has TRBV7-6 and TRBJ2-1; D may be TRBD2 (5 bases). Germline CDR1 and CDR2: SGHVS and FNYEAQ. This CDR3 is built from 16 residues. V was cut by 5 bases and J by 6 bases, with 20 bases left in between. The full variable domain, with the rest looked up from reference TRBV7-6 and TRBJ2-1, is GAGVSQSPRYKVTKRGQDVALRCDPISGHVSLYWYRQALGQGPEFLTYFNYEAQQDKSGLPNDRFSAERPEGSISTLTIQRTEQRDSAMYRCASSQPPSGIGNEQFFGPGTRLTVL.

The chain carries TRBV24-1 and TRBJ1-1; 7 nucleotides match TRBD1. After removal of 4 bases from V and 8 bases from J, the junction contained 3 bases not matched to a gene. Germline V gene sequence: CDR1 KGHDR, CDR2 SFDVKD. The CDR3 sequence is 12 residues long. CDR3 coding DNA: TGTGCCACCAGTGAGGGGACAGCAGAAGCTTTCTTT. Its translation is CATSEGTAEAFF.

The V and J genes are TRBV5-6 and TRBJ2-4; no clear D gene. This CDR3 has 15 residues. With 0 bases removed from V and 3 bases from J, the gap between germline ends came to 10 bases. Germline CDR1 is SGHDT and CDR2 is YYEEEE. CDR3 nucleotide sequence: TGTGCCAGCAGCTTGGGTGCTAATGGCAAAAACATTCAGTACTTC. This sequence encodes CASSLGANGKNIQYF.

This rearrangement joins TRBV27 to TRBJ2-7, with D perhaps matching TRBD1 or TRBD2 (5 bases each). Trimming cost V 8 bases and J 3 bases, with 14 bases left between them. The CDR3 runs to 13 residues. Germline CDR1 reads MNHEY; CDR2 reads SMNVEV (reference sequence). The CDR3 region has the DNA TGTGCCAGCTCCTGGGGGTTGGACTACGAGCAGTACTTC. Its protein product is CASSWGLDYEQYF.

V is TRBV5-6 and J is TRBJ2-1, with 7 positions matching TRBD2. The CDR3 sequence is 20 residues long. V lost 3 bases, J lost 0 bases, and 18 bases stayed unmatched. Germline-derived CDR1 and CDR2 are SGHDT and YYEEEE. CDR3 nucleotide sequence: TGTGCCAGCAGCTCCACCTCAAGGGCCGCGCGGGAGAGCTCCTACAATGAGCAGTTCTTC. The encoded protein is CASSSTSRAARESSYNEQFF.

This clonotype came up a few times. The CDR3 nucleotides are TGTGCCAGCAGTTACTCCGGGGGTCCCTATGGCTACACCTTC. This sequence encodes CASSYSGGPYGYTF. The rearrangement uses TRBV6-5 and TRBJ1-2; possibly TRBD1 for D (5 bases). This CDR3 has 14 residues. The germline gives CDR1 MNHEY, CDR2 SVGAGI. The V and J ends lost 0 bases and 4 bases respectively, with 9 bases between them.